This T cell receptor beta chain appears in the sequencing data of a study of T cells in Graves' hyperthyroidism and ophthalmopathy. Study-wide background: Peripheral blood samples were taken at initial diagnosis, prior to any treatment. Whole-study results and caveats: Prediction of ophthalmopathy progression came a median 6.5 months pre-onset.

Exclusion of patients followed from uncontrolled infection, other autoimmune disease, pregnancy or lactation. Fresh peripheral blood, about 9.6 ml, yielded the PBMCs. RNA transcripts provided the source from which TCR beta CDR3 regions were amplified. First-round RT-PCR of the TCR CDR3 relied on the HTBI primer set. TCRdb re-derived calls from the multiplex PCR reads in MiXCR, one entry per CDR3 protein. This table holds roughly 740,000 distinct CDR3 sequences, around 17% found once. Trimming stripped 6 bases from V and 0 bases from J, with 15 bases between. This CDR3 has 15 amino acids. From germline, CDR1 is SGHDN and CDR2 FVKESK. This clonotype was found a few times. Its antigen is undetermined.

Input material: blood. The TCR comes from a young man with Graves' hyperthyroidism. The V gene is TRBV14, the J gene TRBJ2-7, with D perhaps TRBD1 (5 bases). CDR3 DNA: TGTGCCAGCAGTTCGCAGGGTGGATCCTCCTACGAGCAGTACTTC. This codes for CASSSQGGSSYEQYF.